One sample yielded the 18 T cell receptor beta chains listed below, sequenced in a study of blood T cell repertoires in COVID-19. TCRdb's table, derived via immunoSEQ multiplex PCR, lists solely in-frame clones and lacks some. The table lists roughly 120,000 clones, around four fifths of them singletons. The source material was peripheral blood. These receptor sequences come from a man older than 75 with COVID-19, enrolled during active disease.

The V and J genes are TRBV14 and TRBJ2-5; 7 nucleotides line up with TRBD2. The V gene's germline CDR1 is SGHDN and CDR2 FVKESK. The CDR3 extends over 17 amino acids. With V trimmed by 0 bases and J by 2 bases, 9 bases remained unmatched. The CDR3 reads CASSQDVPSGSQETQYF. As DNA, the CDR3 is TGTGCCAGCAGCCAAGATGTCCCTAGCGGTTCACAAGAGACCCAGTACTTC.

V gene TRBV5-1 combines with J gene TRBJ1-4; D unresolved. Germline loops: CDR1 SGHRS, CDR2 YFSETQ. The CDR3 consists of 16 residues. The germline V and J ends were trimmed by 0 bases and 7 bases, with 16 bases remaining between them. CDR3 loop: CASSLAQAGVREKLFF. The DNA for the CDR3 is TGCGCCAGCAGCTTGGCCCAAGCCGGGGTGCGTGAAAAACTGTTTTTT.

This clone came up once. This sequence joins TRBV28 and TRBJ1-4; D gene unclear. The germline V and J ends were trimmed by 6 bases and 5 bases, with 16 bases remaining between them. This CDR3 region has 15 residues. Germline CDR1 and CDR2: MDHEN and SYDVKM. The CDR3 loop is CASSLATYSNEKLFF. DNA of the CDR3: TGTGCCAGCAGCCTCGCCACGTACTCCAATGAAAAACTGTTTTTT. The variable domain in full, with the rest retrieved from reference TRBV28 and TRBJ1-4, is DVKVTQSSRYLVKRTGEKVFLECVQDMDHENMFWYRQDPGLGLRLIYFSYDVKMKEKGDIPEGYSVSREKKERFSLILESASTNQTSMYLCASSLATYSNEKLFFGSGTQLSVL.

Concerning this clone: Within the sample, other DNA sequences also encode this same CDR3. The CDR3 region is CASSLNTGELFF. The DNA for the CDR3 is TGTGCCAGCAGTCTTAACACCGGGGAGCTGTTTTTT. The chain has TRBV28 and TRBJ2-2; D gene uncertain. The length of the CDR3 is 12 residues. Germline V CDR1 and CDR2: MDHEN, SYDVKM. V lost 5 bases and J lost 2, with 3 bases in between.

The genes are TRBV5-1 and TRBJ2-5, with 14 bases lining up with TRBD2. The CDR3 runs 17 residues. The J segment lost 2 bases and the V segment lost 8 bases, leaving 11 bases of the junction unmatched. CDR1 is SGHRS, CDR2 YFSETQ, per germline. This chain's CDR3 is CASGPGLAGVGQETQYF. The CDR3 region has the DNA TGCGCCAGTGGCCCGGGACTAGCGGGAGTGGGGCAAGAGACCCAGTACTTC.

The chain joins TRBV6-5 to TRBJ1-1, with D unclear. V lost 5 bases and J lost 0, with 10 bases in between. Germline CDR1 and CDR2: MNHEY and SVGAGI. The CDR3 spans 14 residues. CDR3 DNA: TGTGCCAGCAGTCCGACACGCATGAACACTGAAGCTTTCTTT. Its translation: CASSPTRMNTEAFF.

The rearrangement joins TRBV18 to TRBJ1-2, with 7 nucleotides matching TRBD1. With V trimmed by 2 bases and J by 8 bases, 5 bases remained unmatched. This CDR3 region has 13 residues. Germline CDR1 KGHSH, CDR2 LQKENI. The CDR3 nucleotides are TGTGCCAGCTCACCAGACAGGGCGGACGGCTACACCTTC. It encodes CASSPDRADGYTF.

The CDR3 reads CASSQDPGGWSGANVLTF. The CDR3 DNA reads as TGTGCCAGCAGCCAAGATCCAGGGGGCTGGTCTGGGGCCAACGTCCTGACTTTC. The chain has TRBV4-2 and TRBJ2-6; TRBD1 agrees at 8 bases. The junction had 5 bases not matched to a gene; V was cut back by 0 bases and J by 1 base. The germline V gene encodes CDR1 LGHNA and CDR2 YNFKEQ. This CDR3 is 18 amino acids long.

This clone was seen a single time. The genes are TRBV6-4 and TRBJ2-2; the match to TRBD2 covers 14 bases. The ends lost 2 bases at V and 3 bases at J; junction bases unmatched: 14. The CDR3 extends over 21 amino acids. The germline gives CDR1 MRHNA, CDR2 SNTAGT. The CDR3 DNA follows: TGTGCCAGCAGTGACCCGGGACTAGCGGGAGAGGAGGATATGGACACCGGGGAGCTGTTTTTT. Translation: CASSDPGLAGEEDMDTGELFF.

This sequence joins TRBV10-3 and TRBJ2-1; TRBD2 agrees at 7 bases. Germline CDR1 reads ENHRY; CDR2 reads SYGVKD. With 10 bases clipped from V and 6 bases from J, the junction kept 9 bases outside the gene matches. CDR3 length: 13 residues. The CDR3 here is CATRTSSSNEQFF. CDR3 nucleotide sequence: TGTGCCACAAGGACTAGTTCGAGCAATGAGCAGTTCTTC.

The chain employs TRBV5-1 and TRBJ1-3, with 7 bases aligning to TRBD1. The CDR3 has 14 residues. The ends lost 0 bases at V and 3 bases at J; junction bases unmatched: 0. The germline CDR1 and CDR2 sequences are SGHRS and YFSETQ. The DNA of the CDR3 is TGCGCCAGCAGCTTGGGGACAGGTGGAAACACCATATATTTT. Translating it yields CASSLGTGGNTIYF.

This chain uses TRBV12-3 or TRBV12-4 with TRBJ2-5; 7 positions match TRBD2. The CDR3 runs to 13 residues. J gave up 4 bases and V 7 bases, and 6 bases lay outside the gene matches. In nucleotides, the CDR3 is TGTGCCAGCACCCAGAGCGGGACAGAGACCCAGTACTTC. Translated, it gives CASTQSGTETQYF.

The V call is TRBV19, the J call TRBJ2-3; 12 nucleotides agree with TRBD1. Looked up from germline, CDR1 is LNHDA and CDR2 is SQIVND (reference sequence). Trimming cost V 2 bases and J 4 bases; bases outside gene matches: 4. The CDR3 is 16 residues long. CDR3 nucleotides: TGTGCCAGTAGTATAAAGGGACAGGGGGCCGCAGATACGCAGTATTTT. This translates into CASSIKGQGAADTQYF.

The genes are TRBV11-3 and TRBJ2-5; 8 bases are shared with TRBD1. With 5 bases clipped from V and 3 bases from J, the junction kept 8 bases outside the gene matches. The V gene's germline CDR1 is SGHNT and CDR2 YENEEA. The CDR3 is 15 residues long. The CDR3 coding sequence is TGTGCCAGCAGCCATTGGCAGGGGGCGGAAGAGACCCAGTACTTC. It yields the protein CASSHWQGAEETQYF.

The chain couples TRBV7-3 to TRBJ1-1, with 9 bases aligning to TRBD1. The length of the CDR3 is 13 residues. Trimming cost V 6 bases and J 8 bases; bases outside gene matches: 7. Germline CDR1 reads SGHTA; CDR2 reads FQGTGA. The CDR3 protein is CASSPGQGVEAFF. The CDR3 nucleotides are TGTGCCAGCAGTCCGGGACAGGGCGTCGAAGCTTTCTTT.

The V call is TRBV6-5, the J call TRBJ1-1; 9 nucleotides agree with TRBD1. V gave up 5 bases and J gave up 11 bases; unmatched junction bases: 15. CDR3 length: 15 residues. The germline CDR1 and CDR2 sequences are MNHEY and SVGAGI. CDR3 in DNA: TGTGCCAGCAGTCCTCCTGGGACAGGGTTTGGGATGGCTTTCTTT. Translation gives CASSPPGTGFGMAFF.

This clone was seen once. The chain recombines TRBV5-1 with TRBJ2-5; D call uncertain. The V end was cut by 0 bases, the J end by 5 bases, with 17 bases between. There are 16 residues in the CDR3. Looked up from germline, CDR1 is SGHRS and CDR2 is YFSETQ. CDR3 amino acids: CASSLATFTTGETQYF. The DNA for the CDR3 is TGCGCCAGCAGCTTGGCCACTTTCACGACCGGGGAGACCCAGTACTTC.

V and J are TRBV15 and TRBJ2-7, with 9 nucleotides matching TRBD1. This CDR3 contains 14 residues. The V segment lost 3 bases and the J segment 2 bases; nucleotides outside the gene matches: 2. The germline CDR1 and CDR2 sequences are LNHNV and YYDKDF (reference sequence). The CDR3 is CATSSGTGPYEQYF. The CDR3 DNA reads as TGTGCCACCAGCAGCGGGACAGGGCCCTACGAGCAGTACTTC.